The 19 T cell receptor beta chains presented below share a single source sample, sequenced in a study of CD8 T cells in ankylosing spondylitis. Whole-study results and caveats: Several highly homologous variants made up a TCR beta motif that seemed to typify ankylosing spondylitis blood.

No cognate antigen is known for these TCRs. TCRdb re-called the 5' RACE reads through MiXCR, storing one row per CDR3 protein. The profile shows roughly 700,000 distinct CDR3 sequences, 19% of them singletons. Sequences were obtained from blood, either unsorted or a sorted T cell fraction (not recorded which). The receptors originated from a male donor with ankylosing spondylitis.

The rearrangement joins TRBV5-8 to TRBJ1-5; D ambiguous. This CDR3 is built from 14 residues. The ends were cut back, 4 bases at V and 3 bases at J, with 11 bases in the middle. CDR1 is SGHTS, CDR2 YDEGEE, per germline. The CDR3 DNA is TGTGCCAGCAGCCTATGGGGAGACAATCAGCCCCAGCATTTT. This encodes CASSLWGDNQPQHF.

The chain recombines TRBV20-1 with TRBJ1-5; 10 positions agree with TRBD1. The CDR3 is 15 amino acids. Germline CDR1 reads DFQATT; CDR2 reads SNEGSKA (reference sequence). V gave up 6 bases and J gave up 0 bases; unmatched junction bases: 5. The CDR3 protein is CSAGTGANSNQPQHF. The DNA for the CDR3 is TGCAGTGCGGGGACAGGGGCTAATAGCAATCAGCCCCAGCATTTT.

V gene TRBV15 combines with J gene TRBJ2-1; 7 nucleotides agree with TRBD1. The CDR3 extends over 16 amino acids. V dropped 0 bases and J dropped 3; count of bases not matched to a gene: 5. The germline CDR1 and CDR2 sequences are LNHNV and YYDKDF (reference sequence). The CDR3 protein is CATSRETRTGYNEQFF. DNA for the CDR3: TGTGCCACCAGCAGAGAGACCAGGACAGGCTACAATGAGCAGTTCTTC.

The chain joins TRBV11-3 to TRBJ1-1, with D perhaps TRBD1 (5 bases). The CDR3 spans 16 residues. The germline V gene has CDR1 SGHNT and CDR2 YENEEA. V lost 4 bases to trimming and J lost 0 bases, with 15 bases between them. The CDR3 region has the DNA TGTGCCAGCAGCTCGACAGAGAGAAGGATGAACACTGAAGCTTTCTTT. This sequence encodes CASSSTERRMNTEAFF.

This clonotype occurred a few times. This sequence joins TRBV12-3 or TRBV12-4 and TRBJ2-3; 7 bases map to TRBD1. J gave up 1 base and V 5 bases, and 3 bases lay outside the gene matches. The CDR3 contains 14 residues. The CDR3 spells CASSLTGRTDTQYF. The CDR3 DNA sequence: TGTGCCAGCAGTCTGACAGGGCGCACAGATACGCAGTATTTT.

A few counts support this clonotype. The chain links TRBV24-1 to TRBJ2-1; 8 bases map to TRBD1. The length of the CDR3 is 15 residues. CDR1 is KGHDR and CDR2 is SFDVKD in the germline V gene. J gave up 9 bases and V 3 bases, and 9 bases lay outside the gene matches. The CDR3 sequence: CATSDQGQAFGEQFF. The CDR3 DNA sequence: TGTGCCACCAGTGATCAGGGACAGGCTTTCGGTGAGCAGTTCTTC.

This clonotype was picked up a small number of times. The chain has TRBV5-1 and TRBJ1-4; D unclear. This CDR3 is 14 amino acids long. In germline, CDR1 is SGHRS, CDR2 YFSETQ. Trimming removed 4 bases from V and 2 bases from J, with 9 bases in between. The CDR3 loop reads CASSPGRTNEKLFF. Here the CDR3 DNA reads TGCGCCAGCAGCCCCGGACGGACTAATGAAAAACTGTTTTTT.

This clonotype was observed many times. The chain combines TRBV27 with TRBJ2-2, with 7 bases identical to TRBD1. The CDR3 sequence is 15 residues long. The germline gives CDR1 MNHEY, CDR2 SMNVEV (reference sequence). J was trimmed by 1 base and V by 4 bases; bases with no gene match: 3. This CDR3 reads CASSSRTGNTGELFF. The DNA of the CDR3 is TGTGCCAGCAGTTCCCGGACAGGGAACACCGGGGAGCTGTTTTTT.

This clonotype appeared a few times. The gene calls are TRBV6-2 or TRBV6-3 and TRBJ2-5; D remains ambiguous. The CDR3 runs to 13 residues. CDR1 and CDR2 from the germline V gene are MNHEY and SVGEGT. Trimming shortened V by 7 bases and J by 0 bases, and 9 bases separated the two germline ends. The CDR3 nucleotides read TGTGCCAGCAACCTGGAGTACCAAGAGACCCAGTACTTC. Its protein product is CASNLEYQETQYF.

This clonotype appeared a few times. The CDR3 spells CASSPQGQEDEAFF. CDR3 DNA sequence: TGTGCCAGCTCACCCCAGGGACAGGAGGATGAAGCTTTCTTT. The chain recombines TRBV18 with TRBJ1-1; TRBD1 matches 8 bases. From germline, CDR1 is KGHSH and CDR2 LQKENI. This CDR3 comprises 14 residues. J lost 7 bases, V lost 3 bases, and 7 bases had no gene match.

This clonotype showed up just a few times. V is TRBV11-3 and J is TRBJ2-1; 7 bases are a match to TRBD2. CDR3 length equals 16 residues. V shed 5 bases, J shed 0 bases, and the junction held 7 bases outside the gene matches. Germline lookup yields CDR1 SGHNT and CDR2 YENEEA. This CDR3 reads CASSPIAGSSYNEQFF. DNA for the CDR3: TGTGCCAGCAGCCCGATAGCGGGCAGCTCCTACAATGAGCAGTTCTTC.

V is TRBV2 and J is TRBJ1-2, with a possible D match to TRBD1 (6 bases). Trimming took off 6 bases at V and 8 bases at J, with 19 bases between the two ends. The germline V gene has CDR1 SNHLY and CDR2 FYNNEI. This CDR3 spans 14 amino acids. Here the CDR3 reads CASSERPGGVGYTF. Here the CDR3 DNA reads TGTGCCAGCAGCGAAAGGCCGGGGGGCGTAGGCTACACCTTC.

Ten or more counts support this clonotype. The J gene is TRBJ2-5, the V gene TRBV29-1; tentatively, D is TRBD1 (5 bases). Germline V gives CDR1 SQVTM, CDR2 ANQGSEA. The CDR3 has 14 residues. The V end lost 4 bases, the J end lost 4 bases, and 16 bases lay between the germline ends. The CDR3 reads CSVVAGWVGETQYF. DNA for the CDR3: TGCAGCGTTGTGGCAGGGTGGGTAGGAGAGACCCAGTACTTC.

This clonotype has just a few counts. The chain employs TRBV4-1 and TRBJ2-2; D unresolved. The CDR3 has 15 amino acids. Germline-derived CDR1 and CDR2 are MGHRA and YSYEKL. Trimming removed 0 bases at V and 3 bases at J, with 8 bases between. This CDR3 is CASSQDAEDTGELFF. The CDR3 DNA sequence: TGCGCCAGCAGCCAAGATGCCGAGGACACCGGGGAGCTGTTTTTT.

This clonotype has ten or more counts. V and J are TRBV29-1 and TRBJ2-3, with a tentative D call TRBD2 (5 bases). The V gene lost 2 bases and the J gene lost 0 bases, with 6 bases spanning the gap. Germline CDR1 and CDR2: SQVTM and ANQGSEA. This CDR3 contains 13 residues. CDR3 bases: TGCAGCGTTGAAAGCGGTAGCACAGATACGCAGTATTTT. Amino acids: CSVESGSTDTQYF.

This chain uses TRBV20-1 with TRBJ1-5; D gene unclear. The CDR3 runs 14 residues. CDR1 and CDR2 from the germline V gene are DFQATT and SNEGSKA (reference sequence). V shed 1 base and J shed 0 bases, with 7 bases lying between them. CDR3 coding DNA: TGCAGTGCTAGAGGTCAAAGTAGCAATCAGCCCCAGCATTTT. This translates into CSARGQSSNQPQHF.

This clonotype came up a few times. This chain connects TRBV7-9 to TRBJ1-5; maybe TRBD1 (5 bases). CDR1 SEHNR and CDR2 FQNEAQ come from the germline V gene (reference sequence). V dropped 1 base and J dropped 6 bases, with 16 bases sitting between them. The CDR3 spans 16 residues. CDR3 bases: TGTGCCAGCAGCTTAGGATGGGGGGAATACGCTCAGCCCCAGCATTTT. Its protein product is CASSLGWGEYAQPQHF.

This clonotype occurred a few times. The chain employs TRBV28 and TRBJ2-7; 7 bases line up with TRBD1. Looked up from germline, CDR1 is MDHEN and CDR2 is SYDVKM. V lost 7 bases to trimming and J lost 1 base; unmatched junction nucleotides: 10. This CDR3 spans 15 amino acids. CDR3: CASTNPRDRSYEQYF. In DNA form, the CDR3 reads TGTGCCAGCACCAACCCCCGGGACAGATCCTACGAGCAGTACTTC.

This clonotype was seen at least ten times. This chain links TRBV5-1 with TRBJ1-6; the match to TRBD1 covers 9 bases. The J segment lost 7 bases and the V segment lost 3 bases, leaving 11 bases of the junction unmatched. CDR1 SGHRS and CDR2 YFSETQ come from the germline V gene. The CDR3 covers 17 residues. DNA for the CDR3: TGCGCCAGCAGCTACACCCCGAAAGGACAGGGGAATTCACCCCTCCACTTT. It encodes CASSYTPKGQGNSPLHF.